This TCR beta chain came from a study of T cells after yellow fever vaccination. TCRdb ran MiXCR on the 5' RACE reads and lists one entry per CDR3 protein. The data show hundreds of thousands of distinct CDR3 sequences, 10% to 15% seen once. This CDR3 comprises 15 residues. V was cut by 4 bases and J by 3 bases, with 13 bases left in between. A few counts support this clonotype. This sequence joins TRBV12-3 or TRBV12-4 and TRBJ1-5, with D perhaps TRBD1 (6 bases). This receptor was identified in a man aged 30 to 45 who received the YFV17D yellow fever vaccine. Sequenced material: PBMCs, taken on the day of the yellow fever booster vaccination. The CDR3 sequence: CASSSDRELNQPQHF. CDR3 bases: TGTGCCAGCAGTTCGGACAGAGAGCTCAATCAGCCCCAGCATTTT.